Listed below are T cell receptor beta chains from one sample, sequenced in a study of cytomegalovirus exposure and HLA in healthy donors. Measured with immunoSEQ multiplex PCR; TCRdb has only the in-frame clones, and not every one. The table shows hundreds of thousands of clones, with around 90% occurring only once. Sequencing was done on a sample of PBMCs. The receptor source for this set is a woman in her late teens or twenties in good health and CMV-seronegative. Each CDR3 is given with its conserved first and last residue. A D gene is named only where the DNA matches it firmly. The size of a clone is reported for some rows only, either as once, few or many, or as a class for expanded clones.

size: -
V: TRBV7-9
J: TRBJ1-1
D: -
CDR3: CSSSLGGPNTEAFF
DNA: TGTTCCAGCAGCTTAGGGGGGCCGAACACTGAAGCTTTCTTT

size: -
V: TRBV13
J: TRBJ1-1
D: -
CDR3: CASSLAGGAFF
DNA: TGTGCCAGCAGCCTGGCCGGGGGGGCTTTCTTT

size: -
V: TRBV5-4
J: TRBJ1-1
D: -
CDR3: CASSLDLASNTEAFF
DNA: TGTGCCAGCAGCTTGGATCTGGCCAGTAACACTGAAGCTTTCTTT

size: -
V: TRBV11-2
J: TRBJ1-4
D: -
CDR3: CASSLDLGGDEKLFF
DNA: TGTGCCAGCAGCTTAGATTTGGGAGGGGATGAAAAACTGTTTTTT

size: -
V: TRBV5-1
J: TRBJ2-3
D: -
CDR3: CASSPLEGGPGFSTDTQYF
DNA: TGCGCCAGCAGCCCCCTGGAGGGCGGGCCAGGATTTAGCACAGATACGCAGTATTTT

size: -
V: TRBV4-2
J: TRBJ1-2
D: -
CDR3: CASSQEDGRGAIGTF
DNA: TGTGCCAGCAGCCAAGAAGATGGTAGGGGCGCGATAGGCACCTTC

size: -
V: TRBV19
J: TRBJ1-3
D: TRBD1
CDR3: CASTPGQIGNTIYF
DNA: TGTGCCAGTACTCCGGGACAGATCGGAAACACCATATATTTT

size: -
V: TRBV6-4
J: TRBJ1-2
D: TRBD1
CDR3: CASSENTGVYGYTF
DNA: TGTGCCAGCAGTGAAAATACAGGGGTCTATGGCTACACCTTC

size: -
V: TRBV2
J: TRBJ1-5
D: -
CDR3: CASSSTGPYSNQPQHF
DNA: TGTGCCAGCAGTTCCACAGGGCCGTATAGCAATCAGCCCCAGCATTTT

size: once
V: TRBV6-5
J: TRBJ1-6
D: -
CDR3: CASRRGIGVSPLHF
DNA: TGTGCCAGCAGAAGAGGGATTGGTGTTTCACCCCTCCACTTT

size: -
V: TRBV5-8
J: TRBJ1-3
D: TRBD1
CDR3: CASSSLTGPSGNTIYF
DNA: TGTGCCAGCAGCTCCCTGACAGGGCCCTCTGGAAACACCATATATTTT

size: -
V: TRBV19
J: TRBJ2-7
D: TRBD1
CDR3: CASSMGTGAPYEQYF
DNA: TGTGCCAGTAGTATGGGGACAGGGGCTCCCTACGAGCAGTACTTC